The 27 T cell receptor beta chains below all came from one sample that was sequenced in a study of lymphopenia after photon versus proton radiotherapy. TCRdb keeps only in-frame clones here, not all; method: immunoSEQ multiplex PCR. The table shows about 49,000 clones, with over 70% occurring only once. Sequences were derived from peripheral blood, sampled from a patient treated with photon-based radiotherapy. The receptor source for this set is a man in his forties or fifties with gastric cancer.

On this clone itself: Mismatch with germline at one junction end may stem from a read error. Different DNA sequences within this sample yield the same CDR3. This chain connects TRBV7-7 to TRBJ1-1, with a possible D match to TRBD1 (5 bases). The germline V gene encodes CDR1 SSHAT and CDR2 FNYEAQ (reference sequence). The CDR3 is 13 amino acids. The CDR3 protein is CASSLDRNTEAFF. In nucleotides, the CDR3 is TGCGCCAGCAGCTTAGACAGGAACACTGAAGCTTTCTTT.

The chain has TRBV20-1 and TRBJ2-5; D is unclear. This CDR3 comprises 11 residues. The germline V and J ends were trimmed by 6 bases and 4 bases, with 9 bases remaining between them. Germline CDR1 DFQATT, CDR2 SNEGSKA (reference sequence). CDR3 sequence reads: CSARKGETQYF. The CDR3 coding sequence is TGCAGTGCGAGGAAGGGAGAGACCCAGTACTTC.

V and J are TRBV7-2 and TRBJ2-3; 10 bases fit TRBD2. V lost 5 bases and J lost 0; bases outside the gene matches: 14. The germline CDR1 and CDR2 sequences are SGHTA and FQGNSA. The CDR3 runs 19 residues. CDR3 residues: CASSAPVASGRTSTDTQYF. CDR3 in DNA: TGTGCCAGCAGCGCCCCCGTAGCTAGCGGGAGAACTAGCACAGATACGCAGTATTTT.

The J gene is TRBJ2-7, the V gene TRBV6-5; 7 bases align to TRBD1. Germline loops: CDR1 MNHEY, CDR2 SVGAGI. V shed 6 bases and J 1 base; nucleotides not matched to a gene: 6. The CDR3 consists of 14 residues. CDR3 amino acids: CASRSRDSSYEQYF. The DNA for the CDR3 is TGTGCCAGCAGGTCCCGGGACAGTTCCTACGAGCAGTACTTC.

The chain joins TRBV7-9 to TRBJ2-2, with D perhaps matching TRBD1 (6 bases). The ends were cut back, 5 bases at V and 5 bases at J, with 12 bases in the middle. The V gene's germline CDR1 is SEHNR and CDR2 FQNEAQ (reference sequence). The CDR3 consists of 14 residues. CDR3 amino acids: CASSPDSRTGELFF. DNA of the CDR3: TGTGCCAGCAGCCCGGACAGCCGTACCGGGGAGCTGTTTTTT.

The chain carries TRBV4-1 and TRBJ1-2, with 11 bases fitting TRBD1. CDR3 length: 15 residues. The germline gives CDR1 MGHRA, CDR2 YSYEKL. The ends lost 8 bases at V and 5 bases at J; junction bases unmatched: 10. The CDR3 is CASRDRGMDRYGYTF. The CDR3 bases are TGCGCCAGCCGGGACAGGGGGATGGATAGATATGGCTACACCTTC.

V gene TRBV4-1 combines with J gene TRBJ2-3; 10 bases align to TRBD2. Germline V gene data show CDR1 as MGHRA and CDR2 as YSYEKL. The CDR3 extends over 18 amino acids. The trim removed 1 base at V and 4 bases at J, leaving 11 bases unmatched. The CDR3 loop reads CASSQGAASGRYSDTQYF. CDR3 DNA: TGCGCCAGCAGCCAAGGGGCAGCTAGCGGGAGATATTCAGATACGCAGTATTTT.

The chain employs TRBV28 and TRBJ2-7; D not certain. V was pared by 5 bases and J by 5 bases, with 19 bases between. This CDR3 is 15 amino acids long. Germline CDR1 MDHEN, CDR2 SYDVKM. For the CDR3, the DNA is TGTGCCAGCAGTCCAACCGCCGGAGTCTTGGACGAGCAGTACTTC. Amino acids: CASSPTAGVLDEQYF. The full variable domain, in which reference TRBV28 and TRBJ2-7 provide the parts outside the CDR3, is DVKVTQSSRYLVKRTGEKVFLECVQDMDHENMFWYRQDPGLGLRLIYFSYDVKMKEKGDIPEGYSVSREKKERFSLILESASTNQTSMYLCASSPTAGVLDEQYFGPGTRLTVT.

This clone was recorded only once. The chain joins TRBV18 to TRBJ2-7; 8 bases line up with TRBD1. The CDR3 length is 16 residues. Germline values: CDR1 KGHSH, CDR2 LQKENI. The junction had 7 bases not matched to a gene; V was cut back by 0 bases and J by 3 bases. Written as DNA, the CDR3 is TGTGCCAGCTCACCACCCGCCGCAGGGGGCTTCTACGAGCAGTACTTC. Protein product: CASSPPAAGGFYEQYF.

The V call is TRBV7-9, the J call TRBJ2-1; TRBD2 aligns across 11 bases. Germline trimming cut 7 bases from V and 9 bases from J; bases unmatched to any gene: 11. Germline loops: CDR1 SEHNR, CDR2 FQNEAQ (reference sequence). The CDR3 is 15 amino acids. CDR3 nucleotides: TGTGCCAGCACAACTAGCGGGAGCTGGTATGGTGAGCAGTTCTTC. This sequence encodes CASTTSGSWYGEQFF. The full variable domain, completed using reference TRBV7-9 and TRBJ2-1, is DTGVSQNPRHKITKRGQNVTFRCDPISEHNRLYWYRQTLGQGPEFLTYFQNEAQLEKSRLLSDRFSAERPKGSFSTLEIQRTEQGDSAMYLCASTTSGSWYGEQFFGPGTRLTVL.

The chain combines TRBV27 with TRBJ2-7, with 7 bases lining up with TRBD2. Germline CDR1 is MNHEY and CDR2 is SMNVEV (reference sequence). The CDR3 covers 13 residues. Trimming removed 6 bases from V and 1 base from J; junction bases left unmatched: 3. CDR3 amino acids: CASSREGSYEQYF. CDR3 in DNA: TGTGCCAGCAGCAGGGAGGGATCCTACGAGCAGTACTTC.

This clone was observed a few times. The CDR3 loop is CASSFDREAFF. CDR3 nucleotides: TGTGCCAGCAGCTTCGACAGAGAAGCTTTCTTT. The chain recombines TRBV5-4 with TRBJ1-1; a possible D gene is TRBD1 (5 bases). Germline lookup yields CDR1 SGHNT and CDR2 YYREEE (reference sequence). The CDR3 contains 11 residues. The V and J ends lost 2 bases and 8 bases respectively, with 7 bases between them.

This clone has only one observation. The CDR3, as DNA: TGTGCCAGCAGTTTAGGCGGAGTTAGCACAGATACGCAGTATTTT. The encoded protein is CASSLGGVSTDTQYF. The chain employs TRBV28 and TRBJ2-3; D is uncertain. CDR1 is MDHEN, CDR2 SYDVKM, per germline. The CDR3 extends over 15 amino acids. V lost 2 bases and J 0 bases, leaving 9 bases between the germline ends.

This clone has just one count. This chain uses TRBV4-1 with TRBJ2-7, with D uncertain. The germline V gene encodes CDR1 MGHRA and CDR2 YSYEKL. Trimming took off 0 bases at V and 2 bases at J, with 11 bases between the two ends. This CDR3 has 15 amino acids. CDR3 loop: CASSQDNYQTYEQYF. In nucleotides, the CDR3 is TGCGCCAGCAGCCAAGATAACTACCAGACCTACGAGCAGTACTTC.

V is TRBV19 and J is TRBJ1-2; D possibly corresponds to TRBD1 (6 bases). This CDR3 region has 14 residues. In germline, CDR1 is LNHDA, CDR2 SQIVND (reference sequence). The ends were cut back, 4 bases at V and 7 bases at J, with 16 bases in the middle. CDR3 amino acids: CASSNPGAKPGYTF. As DNA, the CDR3 is TGTGCCAGTAGTAATCCGGGGGCTAAGCCTGGCTACACCTTC.

V usage is TRBV5-1 and J usage is TRBJ2-5; D is tentatively TRBD1 or TRBD2 (5 bases each). The CDR3 totals 14 residues. Trimming cost V 0 bases and J 0 bases, with 6 bases left between them. Germline CDR1 and CDR2: SGHRS and YFSETQ. CDR3 DNA sequence: TGCGCCAGCAGCTTGGGGGGGTACCAAGAGACCCAGTACTTC. Amino acid sequence: CASSLGGYQETQYF.

The J gene is TRBJ2-1, the V gene TRBV29-1, with D hard to call. The CDR3 is 12 residues long. Per germline, CDR1 SQVTM and CDR2 ANQGSEA. Deletions cut 5 bases from V and 5 bases from J, with 10 bases between. The CDR3 DNA reads TGCAGCGTTCCGGGCGGCAACAATGAGCAGTTCTTC. As protein: CSVPGGNNEQFF.

This clone appeared once. The chain couples TRBV7-8 to TRBJ1-2; D gene unclear. Germline CDR1 SGHVS, CDR2 FQNEAQ. V lost 2 bases, J lost 0 bases, and 4 bases lay in between. The CDR3 totals 13 residues. CDR3 sequence (DNA): TGTGCCAGCAGCTTATTCTCTAACTATGGCTACACCTTC. This translates into CASSLFSNYGYTF.

This clone was counted only a few times. This rearrangement joins TRBV30 to TRBJ1-2; D may be TRBD1 (5 bases). V was trimmed by 3 bases and J by 4 bases, leaving 15 bases between them. The length of the CDR3 is 14 residues. Germline V gene data show CDR1 as GTSNPN and CDR2 as SVGIG (reference sequence). DNA for the CDR3: TGTGCCTGGAGAACGACCGGGGCGGGCTATGGCTACACCTTC. Translation gives CAWRTTGAGYGYTF.

This clone has just one count. The J gene is TRBJ2-3, the V gene TRBV18; D unclear. This CDR3 region has 14 residues. The V gene's germline CDR1 is KGHSH and CDR2 LQKENI. The germline V and J ends were trimmed by 3 bases and 0 bases, with 7 bases remaining between them. The CDR3 coding sequence is TGTGCCAGCTCACCCCTTAGGAGCACAGATACGCAGTATTTT. It encodes CASSPLRSTDTQYF.

V and J are TRBV6-5 and TRBJ2-7; D is possibly TRBD1 (5 bases). CDR1 MNHEY and CDR2 SVGAGI come from the germline V gene. There are 13 residues in the CDR3. Trimming removed 5 bases from V and 0 bases from J, with 8 bases in between. The CDR3 nucleotides are TGTGCCAGCAGTCAGACAGTCTCCTACGAGCAGTACTTC. It is translated as CASSQTVSYEQYF.

This clone has just a few counts. The V and J genes are TRBV11-2 and TRBJ2-3; no clear D. Germline CDR1 is SGHAT and CDR2 is FQNNGV. This CDR3 is built from 12 residues. V was clipped by 5 bases and J by 5 bases, with 8 bases between them. The CDR3 sequence is CASSPGGDTQYF. CDR3 DNA: TGTGCCAGCAGCCCCGGTGGAGATACGCAGTATTTT. The full variable domain, in which reference TRBV11-2 and TRBJ2-3 provide the parts outside the CDR3, is EAGVAQSPRYKIIEKRQSVAFWCNPISGHATLYWYQQILGQGPKLLIQFQNNGVVDDSQLPKDRFSAERLKGVDSTLKIQPAKLEDSAVYLCASSPGGDTQYFGPGTRLTVL.

The chain carries TRBV10-3 and TRBJ2-2; 10 bases align to TRBD2. Germline CDR1 ENHRY, CDR2 SYGVKD. V lost 0 bases to trimming and J lost 0 bases; unmatched junction nucleotides: 7. The CDR3 sequence is 19 residues long. CDR3 amino acids: CAISESLAGVLPNTGELFF. CDR3 nucleotide sequence: TGTGCCATCAGTGAGTCCCTAGCGGGAGTGCTCCCGAACACCGGGGAGCTGTTTTTT.

The genes are TRBV11-2 and TRBJ2-2, with D tentatively TRBD1 (5 bases). Per germline, CDR1 SGHAT and CDR2 FQNNGV. V gave up 1 base and J gave up 5 bases, with 11 bases separating them. The CDR3 has 15 residues. Written as DNA, the CDR3 is TGTGCCAGCAGCTTAGTGTCTCAGGGTACCGGGGAGCTGTTTTTT. Amino acid sequence: CASSLVSQGTGELFF.

This clone was seen a single time. This rearrangement joins TRBV2 to TRBJ1-3, with a tentative D call TRBD1 (6 bases). Germline CDR1 SNHLY, CDR2 FYNNEI. Trimming took off 4 bases at V and 1 base at J, with 17 bases between the two ends. The CDR3 has 17 residues. The CDR3 region is CASSAVPQGLSGNTIYF. The CDR3 coding sequence is TGTGCCAGCAGTGCGGTCCCACAGGGCTTGTCTGGAAACACCATATATTTT.

The chain couples TRBV18 to TRBJ2-1; TRBD2 agrees at 13 bases. This CDR3 has 16 residues. The J segment lost 9 bases and the V segment lost 1 base, leaving 6 bases of the junction unmatched. CDR1 KGHSH and CDR2 LQKENI come from the germline V gene. This CDR3 is CASSPRTSGRPSEQFF. Written as DNA, the CDR3 is TGTGCCAGCTCACCACGGACTAGCGGGAGACCAAGTGAGCAGTTCTTC.

This chain links TRBV15 with TRBJ2-2; 14 positions match TRBD2. V was clipped by 0 bases and J by 5 bases; unmatched bases: 5. Germline V gene lookup returns CDR1 LNHNV and CDR2 YYDKDF (reference sequence). CDR3 length equals 18 residues. The CDR3 DNA sequence: TGTGCCACCAGCAGAGAGGGACTAGCGGGAGTAGGTACCGGGGAGCTGTTTTTT. It codes for CATSREGLAGVGTGELFF.